The TCR beta chain under discussion was sequenced for a study of persistence of HIV-infected CD4 T cells. Worth noting for this clone: The antigen is undetermined.

The stimulus was lysate of CMV-infected fibroblasts, around 10 ug/mL. Memory cells lacking CD40L and CD69 with high CD45RO were sorted. PBMCs were depleted of CD8+ T cells before stimulation. Sequencing used immunoSEQ version 4 in survey mode. TCRdb's table, derived via immunoSEQ multiplex PCR, lists solely in-frame clones and lacks some. The repertoire has 30,000 to 35,000 clones, roughly four fifths of them found once; the top ten carry roughly 0.86%. This CDR3 has 11 amino acids. Germline CDR1 and CDR2: LNHDA and SQIVND (reference sequence). V lost 5 bases, J lost 12 bases, and 4 bases stayed unmatched.

The rearrangement links TRBV19 to TRBJ2-5, with TRBD1 identical over 9 bases. The sample here was CD4+ T cells sorted from PBMCs after approximately 20-hour stimulation, taken from a patient who received antiretroviral therapy. This sequence was found in an adult man with HIV who was CMV-seropositive. The CDR3 spells CASSDRDREYF. The CDR3, as DNA: TGTGCCAGTAGTGACCGGGACAGGGAGTACTTC.